These 7 T cell receptor beta chains were all obtained from the same sample, sequenced in a study of cytomegalovirus exposure and HLA in healthy donors. Vbeta (60) and Jbeta (13) primers were used in the PCR. The data were produced by immunoSEQ multiplex PCR, yet TCRdb's version contains in-frame clones alone and is incomplete. The sample lists 150,000 to 200,000 clones, over 80% occurring once. The sample taken for sequencing was PBMCs. All receptors come from a man between 35 and 55 years old in good health and CMV-seropositive.

Comment on this clone: Other DNA sequences in the sample encode the same CDR3. This rearrangement joins TRBV5-4 to TRBJ2-7; perhaps TRBD1 as D (6 bases). V lost 5 bases, J lost 2 bases, and 11 bases lay in between. This CDR3 is 13 amino acids long. The V gene's germline CDR1 is SGHNT and CDR2 YYREEE (reference sequence). CDR3: CASSLQGTYEQYF. CDR3 coding DNA: TGTGCCAGCAGTCTACAGGGTACCTACGAGCAGTACTTC. The full variable domain, completed using reference TRBV5-4 and TRBJ2-7, is ETGVTQSPTHLIKTRGQQVTLRCSSQSGHNTVSWYQQALGQGPQFIFQYYREEENGRGNFPPRFSGLQFPNYSSELNVNALELDDSALYLCASSLQGTYEQYFGPGTRLTVT.

The chain joins TRBV10-3 to TRBJ2-5; D unresolved. The ends were cut back, 10 bases at V and 5 bases at J, with 14 bases in the middle. The length of the CDR3 is 12 residues. CDR1 and CDR2 (germline): ENHRY, SYGVKD. DNA for the CDR3: TGTGCCACCTCCGGCCGCAGGGAGACCCAGTACTTC. Its protein is CATSGRRETQYF.

The V and J genes are TRBV2 and TRBJ1-2; 10 nucleotides align to TRBD1. V lost 7 bases, J lost 8 bases, and 10 bases stayed unmatched. Germline CDR1 SNHLY, CDR2 FYNNEI. This CDR3 comprises 14 residues. The CDR3 loop reads CASKGDRGGNGYTF. The CDR3 DNA follows: TGTGCCAGCAAGGGGGACAGGGGCGGAAACGGCTACACCTTC.

The rearrangement joins TRBV7-9 to TRBJ2-3; perhaps TRBD1 as D (5 bases). There are 15 residues in the CDR3. Germline V CDR1 and CDR2: SEHNR, FQNEAQ (reference sequence). With 3 bases removed from V and 2 bases from J, the gap between germline ends came to 12 bases. The CDR3 region is CASSFLRGNTDTQYF. CDR3 sequence (DNA): TGTGCCAGCAGCTTTTTAAGGGGAAACACAGATACGCAGTATTTT.

This clone was picked up one time. The chain couples TRBV28 to TRBJ2-7; TRBD1 agrees at 9 bases. Germline V gives CDR1 MDHEN, CDR2 SYDVKM. This CDR3 contains 16 residues. The ends lost 5 bases at V and 3 bases at J; junction bases unmatched: 11. CDR3 loop: CASSPITGGSYYEQYF. In nucleotides, the CDR3 is TGTGCCAGCAGTCCTATAACAGGGGGCTCCTACTACGAGCAGTACTTC. Full variable domain (remainder filled in from reference TRBV28 and TRBJ2-7): DVKVTQSSRYLVKRTGEKVFLECVQDMDHENMFWYRQDPGLGLRLIYFSYDVKMKEKGDIPEGYSVSREKKERFSLILESASTNQTSMYLCASSPITGGSYYEQYFGPGTRLTVT.

This chain links TRBV28 with TRBJ2-5; weak D call: TRBD2 (5 bases). Judging by the DNA end, TRBJ2-7 fits better; the J call may be wrong. CDR3 length equals 14 residues. Germline lookup yields CDR1 MDHEN and CDR2 SYDVKM. The DNA of the CDR3 is TGTGCCAGCAGCAACGAGGGTGGAAAATACGAGCAGTACTTC. Translated, it gives CASSNEGGKYEQYF.

This chain uses TRBV4-3 with TRBJ1-2, with TRBD1 matching 8 bases. With V trimmed by 3 bases and J by 4 bases, 7 bases remained unmatched. Germline CDR1 and CDR2: LGHNA and YSLEER. CDR3 size: 15 residues. Here the CDR3 DNA reads TGCGCCAGCAGCCAGACCGGGACAGGCCTCTATGGCTACACCTTC. Amino acid sequence: CASSQTGTGLYGYTF.